This TCR beta chain originates from a study of T-cell reconstitution after alpha-beta-depleted transplantation in children. During its preparation, the TCRbeta library received unique molecular identifiers. TCRdb re-called the PCR reads with MiXCR, one entry per CDR3 protein. The sample lists about 91,000 distinct CDR3 sequences, roughly 8% occurring once. The CDR3 is made up of 16 amino acids. CDR1 and CDR2 (germline): DFQATT, SNEGSKA (reference sequence). V shed 5 bases and J 7 bases; nucleotides not matched to a gene: 16. This clonotype was seen at least ten times. The TCR comes from a human donor who donated a stem cell graft to a child with congenital amegakaryocytic thrombocytopenia. This sequence joins TRBV20-1 and TRBJ2-5; TRBD2 matches at 10 bases. Specimen: PBMCs from the stem cell graft donor, collected from the stem cell graft. CDR3 nucleotides: TGCAGTGCTTTGCCGGGTGCTAGCGGGGGTTGGGGGACCCAGTACTTC. This codes for CSALPGASGGWGTQYF.